This T cell receptor beta chain was recovered during a study of T cell responses to AZD1222 COVID-19 vaccine. Study conclusions and caveats: Nearly half of spike-specific TCRs reportedly target variant regions that are unmutated in the B.1.351 and B.1.1.7 variants. Samples come after the peak T cell response, not at day 14.

Clones were read by immunoSEQ multiplex PCR, and TCRdb kept only the in-frame ones, dropping some. Of some 130,000 clones listed, approximately 91% were seen once; the top ten hold approximately 0.98%. It was second doses at about 4 or about 12 weeks that were pooled. The germline V and J ends were trimmed by 5 bases and 2 bases, with 16 bases remaining between them. This CDR3 spans 16 amino acids. Germline CDR1 reads SEHNR; CDR2 reads FQNEAQ (reference sequence). On this clone: Its target is unknown.

The receptor was isolated from an adult who received the AZD1222 COVID-19 vaccine. Sequencing used peripheral blood, obtained 28 days after the second AZD1222 dose. The V call is TRBV7-9, the J call TRBJ1-3; no clear D gene. The CDR3 is CASSLSTRFAGNTIYF. The CDR3 bases are TGTGCCAGCAGCCTTAGTACCCGGTTTGCTGGAAACACCATATATTTT.